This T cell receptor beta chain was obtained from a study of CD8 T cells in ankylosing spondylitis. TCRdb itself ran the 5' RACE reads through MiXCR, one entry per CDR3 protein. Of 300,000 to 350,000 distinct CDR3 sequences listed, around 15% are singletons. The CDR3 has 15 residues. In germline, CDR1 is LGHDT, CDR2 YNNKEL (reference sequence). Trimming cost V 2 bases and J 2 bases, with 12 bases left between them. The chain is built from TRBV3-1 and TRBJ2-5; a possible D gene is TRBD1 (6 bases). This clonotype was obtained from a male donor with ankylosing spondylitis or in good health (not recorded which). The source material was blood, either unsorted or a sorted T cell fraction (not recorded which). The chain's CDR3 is CASSQTGTPQETQYF. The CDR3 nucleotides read TGTGCCAGCAGCCAAACTGGGACACCACAAGAGACCCAGTACTTC.